Many counts were recorded for the clone carrying this T cell receptor (beta chain). This sample stems from a study of T cells in Graves' hyperthyroidism and ophthalmopathy. Amplified regions were TCR beta CDR3 sequences from RNA transcripts. The study used the HTBI primer set for a first-round RT-PCR of the TCR CDR3. From the multiplex PCR reads, TCRdb called clonotypes with MiXCR, one entry per CDR3 protein. The repertoire holds about 560,000 distinct CDR3 sequences, around 17% seen once, with approximately 18% in the top ten. The length of the CDR3 is 14 residues. The J segment lost 6 bases and the V segment lost 8 bases, leaving 6 bases of the junction unmatched. Germline assignment: CDR1 MDHEN and CDR2 SYDVKM.

Sequencing was performed on blood. The clonotype originates from a woman aged 18-29 years with Graves' hyperthyroidism. V and J are TRBV28 and TRBJ2-7, with 14 nucleotides matching TRBD2. The CDR3 is CASQRLAGGPEQYF. As DNA, the CDR3 is TGTGCCAGCCAGAGACTAGCGGGGGGGCCCGAGCAGTACTTC. The variable domain in full, completed from reference TRBV28 and TRBJ2-7, reads DVKVTQSSRYLVKRTGEKVFLECVQDMDHENMFWYRQDPGLGLRLIYFSYDVKMKEKGDIPEGYSVSREKKERFSLILESASTNQTSMYLCASQRLAGGPEQYFGPGTRLTVT.